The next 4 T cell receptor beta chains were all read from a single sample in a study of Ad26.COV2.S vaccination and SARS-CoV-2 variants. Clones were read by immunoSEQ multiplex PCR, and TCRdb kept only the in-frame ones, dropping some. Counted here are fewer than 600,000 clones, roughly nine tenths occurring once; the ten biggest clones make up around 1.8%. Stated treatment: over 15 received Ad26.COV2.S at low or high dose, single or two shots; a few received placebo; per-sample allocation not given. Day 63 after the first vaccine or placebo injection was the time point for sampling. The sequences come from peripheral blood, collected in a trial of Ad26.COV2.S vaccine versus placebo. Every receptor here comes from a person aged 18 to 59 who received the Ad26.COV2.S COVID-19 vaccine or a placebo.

In DNA, the CDR3 is TGTGCCTGGACTGAAGGAATTCGGTATGGCTACACCTTC. Protein: CAWTEGIRYGYTF. The rearrangement joins TRBV30 to TRBJ1-2; D unresolved. From germline, CDR1 is GTSNPN and CDR2 SVGIG (reference sequence). V lost 4 bases, J lost 5 bases, and 14 bases lay in between. The CDR3 spans 13 residues.

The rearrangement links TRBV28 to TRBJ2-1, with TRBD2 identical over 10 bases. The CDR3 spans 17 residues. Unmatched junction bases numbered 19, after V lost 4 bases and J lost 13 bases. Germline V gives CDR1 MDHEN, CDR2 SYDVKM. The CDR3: CASSSLQPGLARMLQFF. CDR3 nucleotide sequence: TGTGCCAGCAGTTCACTCCAACCGGGACTAGCGAGGATGCTACAGTTCTTC.

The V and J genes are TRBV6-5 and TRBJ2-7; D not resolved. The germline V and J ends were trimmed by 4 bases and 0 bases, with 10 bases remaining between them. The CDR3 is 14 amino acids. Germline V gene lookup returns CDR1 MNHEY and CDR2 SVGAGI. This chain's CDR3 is CASSSRTASYEQYF. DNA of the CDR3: TGTGCCAGCAGTTCGAGGACGGCCTCCTACGAGCAGTACTTC.

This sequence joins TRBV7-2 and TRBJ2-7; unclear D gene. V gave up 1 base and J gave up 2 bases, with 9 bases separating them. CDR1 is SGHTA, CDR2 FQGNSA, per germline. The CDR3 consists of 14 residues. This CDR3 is CASSLVGTTYEQYF. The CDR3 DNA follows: TGTGCCAGCAGCTTAGTTGGCACCACCTACGAGCAGTACTTC.